Below, 29 T cell receptor beta chains from the same sample are listed, as sequenced in a study of OX40 agonist ivuxolimab in advanced cancers. Sequencing was performed with immunoSEQ multiplex PCR; in TCRdb, only in-frame clones are kept and a portion is missing. There are 57,000 or so clones in the sample; about 88% occur only once, and 1% to 1.5% lies in the top ten. The input for sequencing was CD4+ or CD8+ T cells sorted from blood, taken in a trial of the OX40 agonist ivuxolimab. The receptor set was obtained from an adult with an advanced solid tumor such as melanoma, head and neck, liver or kidney cancer.

This clone came up a few times. The V call is TRBV18, the J call TRBJ1-2; TRBD1 matches at 8 bases. Germline CDR1 is KGHSH and CDR2 is LQKENI. The CDR3 is 14 residues long. The V segment lost 3 bases and the J segment 6 bases; nucleotides outside the gene matches: 6. The chain's CDR3 is CASSPRQTGDGYTF. In DNA, the CDR3 is TGTGCCAGCTCACCGAGGCAGACAGGGGATGGCTACACCTTC.

The chain carries TRBV6-1 and TRBJ2-7; 9 bases fit TRBD1. CDR3 size: 14 residues. The V and J ends lost 5 bases and 4 bases, in that order; junction bases with no gene match: 6. The germline V gene encodes CDR1 MNHNS and CDR2 SASEGT. The CDR3 DNA follows: TGTGCCAGCAGTCGGGACAGGGATGGATACGAGCAGTACTTC. This gives the protein CASSRDRDGYEQYF.

The chain carries TRBV10-3 and TRBJ1-2; possible D gene TRBD1, 6 bases. The CDR3 covers 14 residues. The ends were cut back, 3 bases at V and 5 bases at J, with 13 bases in the middle. Germline CDR1 ENHRY, CDR2 SYGVKD. In DNA, the CDR3 is TGTGCCATCAGTGAACAGGGCGAGTCATATGGCTACACCTTC. Amino acids: CAISEQGESYGYTF.

V is TRBV7-2 and J is TRBJ1-4; no clear D gene. From germline, CDR1 is SGHTA and CDR2 FQGNSA. The CDR3 loop spans 13 amino acids. The ends were cut back, 6 bases at V and 8 bases at J, with 13 bases in the middle. The CDR3 loop is CASSDPGAEKLFF. The CDR3, as DNA: TGTGCCAGCAGTGATCCGGGAGCAGAAAAACTGTTTTTT.

The rearrangement uses TRBV25-1 and TRBJ2-1; TRBD1 aligns across 9 bases. This CDR3 is 15 amino acids long. Trimming at V came to 7 bases and at J to 2 bases, leaving 6 bases not matched to a gene. Per the germline V gene, CDR1 is MGHDK and CDR2 is SYGVNS. CDR3 in DNA: TGTGCCAGCATGGTTGGACAGGGGCCCTACAATGAGCAGTTCTTC. The encoded protein is CASMVGQGPYNEQFF.

CDR3 in DNA: TGTGCCAGCAGTGAAGGGAAGCGGGGGGGCCTGAGTGAGCAGTTCTTC. Its translation is CASSEGKRGGLSEQFF. The V and J genes are TRBV6-1 and TRBJ2-1, with 10 bases matching TRBD2. The J segment lost 9 bases and the V segment lost 1 base, leaving 9 bases of the junction unmatched. In germline, CDR1 is MNHNS, CDR2 SASEGT. There are 16 residues in the CDR3.

J is TRBJ1-1 and V is TRBV6-1; TRBD1 might be the D (6 bases). V lost 2 bases and J 5 bases, leaving 12 bases between the germline ends. This CDR3 region has 14 residues. From germline, CDR1 is MNHNS and CDR2 SASEGT. CDR3 in amino acids: CASSERGPGTEAFF. CDR3 coding DNA: TGTGCCAGCAGTGAACGGGGGCCGGGGACTGAAGCTTTCTTT.

The gene calls are TRBV6-5 and TRBJ1-1, with a tentative D call TRBD1 (6 bases). The CDR3 has 15 residues. V lost 4 bases to trimming and J lost 1 base, with 13 bases between them. Germline V gene sequence: CDR1 MNHEY, CDR2 SVGAGI. CDR3 amino acids: CASSLQQGRNTEAFF. The CDR3 DNA follows: TGTGCCAGCAGTTTGCAACAGGGAAGGAACACTGAAGCTTTCTTT.

This clone was counted between two and nine times. The V gene is TRBV7-6, the J gene TRBJ2-2, with 11 bases identical to TRBD1. V was pared by 5 bases and J by 5 bases, with 7 bases of the junction left unmatched. The germline V gene has CDR1 SGHVS and CDR2 FNYEAQ. The CDR3 is made up of 16 amino acids. Here the CDR3 reads CASSPGTGGKTGELFF. The DNA of the CDR3 is TGTGCCAGCAGCCCAGGGACAGGGGGTAAAACCGGGGAGCTGTTTTTT.

In this sample, this clone turned up once. The chain recombines TRBV5-4 with TRBJ2-6, with a tentative D call TRBD1 (6 bases). The CDR3 has 16 amino acids. From germline, CDR1 is SGHNT and CDR2 YYREEE (reference sequence). V shed 6 bases and J shed 0 bases, with 13 bases lying between them. CDR3 DNA sequence: TGTGCCAGCAACCGCGGACAGCTCTCTGGGGCCAACGTCCTGACTTTC. Protein sequence: CASNRGQLSGANVLTF.

The gene calls are TRBV6-6 and TRBJ1-5, with D uncertain. Per germline, CDR1 MNHNY and CDR2 SVGAGI (reference sequence). With 2 bases removed from V and 0 bases from J, the gap between germline ends came to 8 bases. CDR3 size: 15 residues. The CDR3 here is CASSYSALSNQPQHF. The DNA of the CDR3 is TGTGCCAGCAGTTACAGTGCACTTAGCAATCAGCCCCAGCATTTT.

The chain recombines TRBV7-8 with TRBJ2-1; D not certain. V was cut by 0 bases and J by 5 bases, with 5 bases left in between. CDR1 is SGHVS, CDR2 FQNEAQ, per germline. The CDR3 consists of 13 residues. In DNA form, the CDR3 reads TGTGCCAGCAGCTTAGCCATACACAATGAGCAGTTCTTC. Amino acids: CASSLAIHNEQFF.

This clone was observed a single time. The chain uses TRBV10-3 and TRBJ1-6; 7 bases are shared with TRBD1. The CDR3 contains 15 residues. V lost 3 bases and J lost 7; bases outside the gene matches: 6. CDR1 ENHRY and CDR2 SYGVKD come from the germline V gene. CDR3 DNA sequence: TGTGCCATCAGTGAACCGACAGGGAGGAATTCACCCCTCCACTTT. It codes for CAISEPTGRNSPLHF.

The rearrangement joins TRBV18 to TRBJ1-2, with D perhaps TRBD1 (5 bases). Between the trimmed V and J ends, which lost 2 bases and 0 bases, there was a span of 7 bases. Germline V lookup: CDR1 KGHSH, CDR2 LQKENI. The CDR3 runs to 14 residues. DNA for the CDR3: TGTGCCAGCTCACCAGGGGCCCCTAACTATGGCTACACCTTC. This sequence encodes CASSPGAPNYGYTF.

This CDR3 reads CAWKQVVEPKVPQPQHF. CDR3 bases: TGTGCCTGGAAACAGGTCGTAGAGCCTAAGGTCCCCCAGCCCCAGCATTTT. V usage is TRBV30 and J usage is TRBJ1-5; the D gene is possibly TRBD1 (5 bases). Trimming removed 4 bases at V and 7 bases at J, with 26 bases between. Looked up from germline, CDR1 is GTSNPN and CDR2 is SVGIG (reference sequence). CDR3 length: 17 residues.

This clone was found once. The chain carries TRBV11-2 and TRBJ2-4; 8 bases fit TRBD2. Germline V lookup: CDR1 SGHAT, CDR2 FQNNGV. The CDR3 sequence is 15 residues long. Losses at the gene ends were 5 bases for V and 3 bases for J; bases not matched to a gene: 6. The CDR3 reads CASSPREGSKNIQYF. The CDR3 DNA sequence: TGTGCCAGCAGCCCCCGGGAGGGGAGCAAAAACATTCAGTACTTC.

This chain connects TRBV6-1 to TRBJ2-7; 9 nucleotides match TRBD1. CDR1 and CDR2 from the germline V gene are MNHNS and SASEGT. The junction had 14 bases not matched to a gene; V was cut back by 4 bases and J by 4 bases. CDR3 length equals 17 residues. The CDR3 DNA reads TGTGCCAGCAGTGCCCATACCTCCGGGACAGGGACATACGAGCAGTACTTC. As protein: CASSAHTSGTGTYEQYF.

The chain couples TRBV18 to TRBJ2-1, with 10 bases that match TRBD1. Germline assignment: CDR1 KGHSH and CDR2 LQKENI. Trimming took 5 bases from V and 7 from J; bases not matched to a gene: 8. There are 15 residues in the CDR3. The CDR3 sequence is CASSDRGLVNNEQFF. The CDR3 DNA follows: TGTGCCAGCTCAGACAGGGGGCTCGTTAATAATGAGCAGTTCTTC.

The chain uses TRBV2 and TRBJ1-1, with D maybe TRBD1 (5 bases). Germline-derived CDR1 and CDR2 are SNHLY and FYNNEI. The length of the CDR3 is 14 residues. The V gene lost 2 bases and the J gene lost 5 bases, with 12 bases spanning the gap. For the CDR3, the DNA is TGTGCCAGCAGTGAACGAGGGGCGCGGACTGAAGCTTTCTTT. Amino acid sequence: CASSERGARTEAFF.

The chain combines TRBV7-3 with TRBJ2-1; 7 bases map to TRBD2. The germline V gene has CDR1 SGHTA and CDR2 FQGTGA. Unmatched junction bases numbered 6, after V lost 3 bases and J lost 7 bases. CDR3 length: 14 residues. The DNA for the CDR3 is TGTGCCAGCAGCTTCGGCGGGGGAGGGAATGAGCAGTTCTTC. This sequence encodes CASSFGGGGNEQFF.

The gene calls are TRBV11-2 and TRBJ2-5; D is ambiguous. This CDR3 spans 12 amino acids. Germline CDR1 and CDR2: SGHAT and FQNNGV. V was cut by 4 bases and J by 5 bases, with 8 bases left in between. The CDR3 spells CASSYSGETQYF. For the CDR3, the DNA is TGTGCCAGCAGCTACTCCGGGGAGACCCAGTACTTC.

V is TRBV18 and J is TRBJ2-3; TRBD2 matches at 12 bases. V was clipped by 2 bases and J by 4 bases; unmatched bases: 1. The CDR3 totals 15 residues. The germline CDR1 and CDR2 sequences are KGHSH and LQKENI. The CDR3 sequence is CASSPSSGRADTQYF. The CDR3 bases are TGTGCCAGCTCACCATCTAGCGGGAGGGCAGATACGCAGTATTTT.

CDR3 protein: CATRRREGGEQYF. The CDR3 bases are TGTGCCACCAGACGTCGGGAGGGCGGCGAGCAGTACTTC. V is TRBV4-2 and J is TRBJ2-7; 8 positions match TRBD2. The CDR3 spans 13 residues. V was pared by 10 bases and J by 6 bases, with 11 bases of the junction left unmatched. CDR1 LGHNA and CDR2 YNFKEQ come from the germline V gene.

The CDR3 spells CASSELAGATVGEQYF. The DNA of the CDR3 is TGTGCCAGCTCCGAACTAGCGGGGGCCACGGTTGGCGAGCAGTACTTC. V and J are TRBV18 and TRBJ2-7; 11 bases fit TRBD2. Germline V gives CDR1 KGHSH, CDR2 LQKENI. The J segment lost 6 bases and the V segment lost 6 bases, leaving 13 bases of the junction unmatched. CDR3 size: 16 residues.

J is TRBJ2-2 and V is TRBV5-1; 7 bases match TRBD1. With V trimmed by 4 bases and J by 1 base, 10 bases remained unmatched. Germline V gene sequence: CDR1 SGHRS, CDR2 YFSETQ. The CDR3 is 17 amino acids. CDR3 sequence: CASSAALGQRNTGELFF. The CDR3 DNA follows: TGCGCCAGCAGCGCTGCTTTGGGACAGAGGAACACCGGGGAGCTGTTTTTT. The entire variable domain, with the rest obtained from reference TRBV5-1 and TRBJ2-2, is as follows: KAGVTQTPRYLIKTRGQQVTLSCSPISGHRSVSWYQQTPGQGLQFLFEYFSETQRNKGNFPGRFSGRQFSNSRSEMNVSTLELGDSALYLCASSAALGQRNTGELFFGEGSRLTVL.

The chain has TRBV6-1 and TRBJ2-1; a possible D gene is TRBD1 (5 bases). This CDR3 spans 11 amino acids. From germline, CDR1 is MNHNS and CDR2 SASEGT. Trimming stripped 7 bases from V and 4 bases from J, with 5 bases between. The CDR3 bases are TGTGCCAGCAACAGGTACAATGAGCAGTTCTTC. Its protein product is CASNRYNEQFF.

V gene TRBV10-2 combines with J gene TRBJ1-5; D possibly corresponds to TRBD1 (5 bases). The CDR3 has 15 amino acids. Trimming removed 6 bases at V and 1 base at J, with 13 bases between. Germline values: CDR1 WSHSY, CDR2 SAAADI. The CDR3 loop reads CASRAGIRSNQPQHF. DNA for the CDR3: TGCGCCAGCAGGGCAGGGATTAGGAGCAATCAGCCCCAGCATTTT.

A few counts support this clone. The rearrangement uses TRBV6-4 and TRBJ1-5; D not resolved. The CDR3 spans 13 residues. Per germline, CDR1 MRHNA and CDR2 SNTAGT. The V and J ends lost 5 bases and 3 bases respectively, with 8 bases between them. The CDR3 here is CASSKENNQPQHF. The CDR3, as DNA: TGTGCCAGCAGTAAGGAAAACAATCAGCCCCAGCATTTT.

The V gene is TRBV2, the J gene TRBJ1-3; the D gene is possibly TRBD1 (6 bases). Germline-derived CDR1 and CDR2 are SNHLY and FYNNEI. V lost 9 bases and J lost 1, with 7 bases in between. The CDR3 runs to 12 residues. Written as DNA, the CDR3 is TGTGCCAGGAGGGGGTCTGGAAACACCATATATTTT. The encoded protein is CARRGSGNTIYF. Full variable domain (outside the CDR3, taken from reference TRBV2 and TRBJ1-3): EPEVTQTPSHQVTQMGQEVILRCVPISNHLYFYWYRQILGQKVEFLVSFYNNEISEKSEIFDDQFSVERPDGSNFTLKIRSTKLEDSAMYFCARRGSGNTIYFGEGSWLTVV.